What follows are 15 T cell receptor beta chains derived from one specimen sequenced in a study of blood T cell repertoires in COVID-19 (dated by TCRdb to about 2020). The library relied on the immunoSEQ multiplex PCR assay. The clones in this table, taken by TCRdb from immuneACCESS, are in-frame only. Not every clone is retained; where verified, under half of the shortfall comes from an unresolved V gene, and the cause of the rest is unknown. This sample comprises hundreds of thousands of clones, approximately 88% of them detected only once. Around 3% of the sample lies in the top ten. Sequenced: peripheral blood. The origin of the receptors is a woman between 25 and 40 years old with COVID-19, enrolled during active disease.

This rearrangement joins TRBV5-4 to TRBJ2-3; 8 positions match TRBD2. The CDR3 sequence is 15 residues long. With V trimmed by 4 bases and J by 4 bases, 8 bases remained unmatched. Looked up from germline, CDR1 is SGHNT and CDR2 is YYREEE (reference sequence). Here the CDR3 reads CASSQRAGASDTQYF. DNA for the CDR3: TGTGCCAGCAGCCAAAGAGCGGGAGCCTCAGATACGCAGTATTTT.

This chain links TRBV7-8 with TRBJ1-2; 7 bases fit TRBD1. Germline trimming cut 5 bases from V and 4 bases from J; bases unmatched to any gene: 4. Per the germline V gene, CDR1 is SGHVS and CDR2 is FQNEAQ. The CDR3 length is 13 residues. CDR3 nucleotides: TGTGCCAGCAGCCCTCGACAGGGCTATGGCTACACCTTC. Protein: CASSPRQGYGYTF.

The CDR3 DNA reads as TGTGCCAGCAGTCAGTCTGGGGCCAACGTCCTGACTTTC. This sequence encodes CASSQSGANVLTF. The chain carries TRBV12-3 or TRBV12-4 and TRBJ2-6; D remains unclear. Trimming took 5 bases from V and 1 from J, leaving 3 bases between them. This CDR3 has 13 residues.

The chain joins TRBV6-5 to TRBJ1-1; tentatively, D is TRBD1 (5 bases). Germline V gives CDR1 MNHEY, CDR2 SVGAGI. This CDR3 has 13 amino acids. V was pared by 4 bases and J by 4 bases, with 10 bases between. The CDR3 here is CASSWRGSTEAFF. In DNA form, the CDR3 reads TGTGCCAGCAGTTGGAGGGGTAGCACTGAAGCTTTCTTT.

The chain uses TRBV7-2 and TRBJ2-3; the match to TRBD2 covers 8 bases. J lost 5 bases, V lost 1 base, and 8 bases had no gene match. From germline, CDR1 is SGHTA and CDR2 FQGNSA. The CDR3 runs 16 residues. The CDR3 bases are TGTGCCAGCAGCTTAGTAGCGGGGTCCCTTGTAGATACGCAGTATTTT. It translates to CASSLVAGSLVDTQYF.

The V and J genes are TRBV6-6 and TRBJ1-4, with 7 bases that match TRBD1. Germline loops: CDR1 MNHNY, CDR2 SVGAGI (reference sequence). This CDR3 has 15 amino acids. V was clipped by 6 bases and J by 5 bases; unmatched bases: 9. This CDR3 is CASSQQGGLNEKLFF. The DNA for the CDR3 is TGTGCCAGCAGCCAACAAGGGGGCCTAAATGAAAAACTGTTTTTT.

This clone was detected a few times. This chain connects TRBV11-2 to TRBJ1-3, with 7 bases fitting TRBD1. V gave up 2 bases and J gave up 0 bases; unmatched junction bases: 7. The germline CDR1 and CDR2 sequences are SGHAT and FQNNGV. This CDR3 region has 17 residues. CDR3 loop: CASSLYMTGSSGNTIYF. For the CDR3, the DNA is TGTGCCAGCAGCTTATACATGACAGGGAGCTCTGGAAACACCATATATTTT.

The chain uses TRBV6-2 or TRBV6-3 and TRBJ2-1; 15 nucleotides align to TRBD2. The CDR3 extends over 17 amino acids. The V and J ends lost 2 bases and 5 bases, in that order; junction bases with no gene match: 4. Per the germline V gene, CDR1 is MNHEY and CDR2 is SVGEGT. The CDR3 bases are TGTGCCAGCAGTTACATGGGACTAGCGGGGGGCCACAATGAGCAGTTCTTC. Translated: CASSYMGLAGGHNEQFF.

This chain connects TRBV19 to TRBJ2-1; D is possibly TRBD2 (5 bases). V lost 3 bases to trimming and J lost 0 bases, with 18 bases between them. The CDR3 totals 18 residues. Germline CDR1 is LNHDA and CDR2 is SQIVND (reference sequence). The CDR3, as DNA: TGTGCCAGTAGTATCGAGGTGGGAGCGGCAAGCTCCTACAATGAGCAGTTCTTC. Its translation is CASSIEVGAASSYNEQFF.

The J gene is TRBJ1-5, the V gene TRBV7-9, with TRBD1 matching 9 bases. This CDR3 has 14 amino acids. Germline assignment: CDR1 SEHNR and CDR2 FQNEAQ (reference sequence). The ends lost 5 bases at V and 6 bases at J; junction bases unmatched: 5. The CDR3 nucleotides are TGTGCCAGCAGCGCACAGGGGGCCGGTCAGCCCCAGCATTTT. Residues: CASSAQGAGQPQHF.

The chain uses TRBV10-1 and TRBJ2-3, with 10 bases identical to TRBD2. V dropped 5 bases and J dropped 4; count of bases not matched to a gene: 9. Per germline, CDR1 WNHNN and CDR2 SYGVQD (reference sequence). The CDR3 runs to 16 residues. The CDR3 protein is CASSRSSGRGADTQYF. DNA of the CDR3: TGCGCCAGCAGTCGGTCAAGCGGGAGGGGCGCAGATACGCAGTATTTT.

This chain connects TRBV28 to TRBJ2-1; 13 positions match TRBD2. There are 15 residues in the CDR3. Germline loops: CDR1 MDHEN, CDR2 SYDVKM. The J segment lost 9 bases and the V segment lost 2 bases, leaving 4 bases of the junction unmatched. The CDR3 loop reads CASSLRTSGSAEQFF. The CDR3 nucleotides are TGTGCCAGCAGTTTACGGACTAGCGGGAGTGCTGAGCAGTTCTTC.

The rearrangement links TRBV18 to TRBJ1-5; TRBD1 is a possible D gene (5 bases). V lost 5 bases and J lost 5, with 13 bases in between. The germline CDR1 and CDR2 sequences are KGHSH and LQKENI. There are 14 residues in the CDR3. For the CDR3, the DNA is TGTGCCAGCTCAATAGCGGGGCCGGATCAGCCCCAGCATTTT. It codes for CASSIAGPDQPQHF.

The chain recombines TRBV6-5 with TRBJ1-6, with D unresolved. This CDR3 is 15 amino acids long. V dropped 5 bases and J dropped 10 bases, with 18 bases sitting between them. The germline CDR1 and CDR2 sequences are MNHEY and SVGAGI. CDR3 in amino acids: CASSIGELRGSPLHF. Written as DNA, the CDR3 is TGTGCCAGCAGTATCGGTGAGCTCAGAGGCTCACCCCTCCACTTT.

The chain is built from TRBV2 and TRBJ2-3; TRBD2 matches 8 bases. This CDR3 has 16 amino acids. With 3 bases clipped from V and 2 bases from J, the junction kept 7 bases outside the gene matches. CDR1 is SNHLY, CDR2 FYNNEI, per germline. This CDR3 reads CASSEGSGDPTDTQYF. Written as DNA, the CDR3 is TGTGCCAGCAGTGAGGGTAGCGGGGACCCCACAGATACGCAGTATTTT.